Shown below are 25 T cell receptor beta chains from a single sample sequenced in a study of Ad26.COV2.S vaccination and SARS-CoV-2 variants. Clones were read by immunoSEQ multiplex PCR, and TCRdb kept only the in-frame ones, dropping some. The sample lists tens of thousands of clones; roughly 80% were seen once. This material consisted of peripheral blood, taken after recovery from COVID-19. The receptors were gathered from a human donor who had recovered from COVID-19.

This clone was observed a few times. CDR3: CASSFGGIQSSGNTIYF. The CDR3 nucleotides are TGCGCCAGCAGCTTCGGAGGGATTCAAAGCTCTGGAAACACCATATATTTT. The rearrangement joins TRBV5-1 to TRBJ1-3, with D uncertain. The length of the CDR3 is 17 residues. The germline V gene has CDR1 SGHRS and CDR2 YFSETQ. With 2 bases removed from V and 0 bases from J, the gap between germline ends came to 15 bases.

The chain uses TRBV6-5 and TRBJ1-5; D not certain. The ends were cut back, 6 bases at V and 3 bases at J, with 12 bases in the middle. CDR1 MNHEY and CDR2 SVGAGI come from the germline V gene. The CDR3 spans 14 residues. CDR3 amino acids: CASSLRSLNQPQHF. The CDR3 DNA reads as TGTGCCAGCAGCCTTCGATCTCTCAATCAGCCCCAGCATTTT.

CDR3 coding DNA: TGTGCCAGCTCGGGGGGGACCTCTGGAAACACCATATATTTT. The encoded protein is CASSGGTSGNTIYF. The chain uses TRBV7-9 and TRBJ1-3; D might be TRBD1 (5 bases). The CDR3 runs to 14 residues. Germline V lookup: CDR1 SEHNR, CDR2 FQNEAQ (reference sequence). Trimming cost V 8 bases and J 0 bases, with 11 bases left between them.

The chain combines TRBV7-2 with TRBJ2-7, with a tentative D call TRBD2 (5 bases). Per the germline V gene, CDR1 is SGHTA and CDR2 is FQGNSA. The length of the CDR3 is 15 residues. Trimming shortened V by 0 bases and J by 3 bases, and 12 bases separated the two germline ends. CDR3 nucleotide sequence: TGTGCCAGCAGCTTAGCCCGAGGACTCTTCTACGAGCAGTACTTC. This codes for CASSLARGLFYEQYF.

The rearrangement uses TRBV5-1 and TRBJ2-6, with 8 bases lining up with TRBD1. The germline V gene has CDR1 SGHRS and CDR2 YFSETQ. V dropped 4 bases and J dropped 1; count of bases not matched to a gene: 10. CDR3 length equals 18 residues. The CDR3 nucleotides are TGCGCCAGCAGCCTCCGACAGGGGCGTATGTCTGGGGCCAACGTCCTGACTTTC. Protein: CASSLRQGRMSGANVLTF. Together with reference TRBV5-1 and TRBJ2-6, the CDR3 gives the full variable domain: KAGVTQTPRYLIKTRGQQVTLSCSPISGHRSVSWYQQTPGQGLQFLFEYFSETQRNKGNFPGRFSGRQFSNSRSEMNVSTLELGDSALYLCASSLRQGRMSGANVLTFGAGSRLTVL.

The chain is built from TRBV11-1 and TRBJ1-2; possible D gene TRBD1, 6 bases. V lost 2 bases and J lost 3, with 13 bases in between. The CDR3 consists of 15 residues. The germline V gene encodes CDR1 SGHAT and CDR2 FQDESV (reference sequence). Here the CDR3 reads CASSLKNRADYGYTF. The CDR3 nucleotides read TGTGCCAGCAGCTTAAAAAACAGGGCTGACTATGGCTACACCTTC.

The J gene is TRBJ1-1, the V gene TRBV9; TRBD1 is a possible D gene (5 bases). Trimming stripped 3 bases from V and 6 bases from J, with 9 bases between. CDR1 and CDR2 from the germline V gene are SGDLS and YYNGEE. The CDR3 is made up of 12 amino acids. The CDR3 DNA reads as TGTGCCAGCAGCGGGGAGGGGCCTGAAGCTTTCTTT. It is translated as CASSGEGPEAFF.

The chain carries TRBV27 and TRBJ2-2; 10 positions agree with TRBD2. V lost 5 bases and J lost 9; bases outside the gene matches: 12. The CDR3 covers 16 residues. Germline values: CDR1 MNHEY, CDR2 SMNVEV (reference sequence). CDR3 DNA: TGTGCCAGCAGTAGGTCTTCGGGACTAGCGCACAGGGAGCTGTTTTTT. Its translation is CASSRSSGLAHRELFF.

The chain uses TRBV7-9 and TRBJ2-7, with a weak D call TRBD1 (5 bases). The CDR3 has 13 residues. Trimming stripped 3 bases from V and 4 bases from J, with 10 bases between. From germline, CDR1 is SEHNR and CDR2 FQNEAQ (reference sequence). The CDR3 sequence: CASSFSGLYEQYV. The CDR3 nucleotides are TGTGCCAGCAGCTTTTCAGGGCTGTACGAGCAGTACGTC.

This clone was detected only once. The gene calls are TRBV6-4 and TRBJ2-1, with TRBD2 matching over 7 bases. The V gene's germline CDR1 is MRHNA and CDR2 SNTAGT. Unmatched junction bases numbered 7, after V lost 5 bases and J lost 9 bases. This CDR3 has 13 residues. The CDR3 nucleotides are TGTGCCAGCAGTTTTCAGCGGGGTGGTGAGCAGTTCTTC. Its translation: CASSFQRGGEQFF.

This clone appeared a single time. This chain links TRBV5-1 with TRBJ1-1; 8 nucleotides agree with TRBD1. Germline V gene lookup returns CDR1 SGHRS and CDR2 YFSETQ. J gave up 0 bases and V 5 bases, and 6 bases lay outside the gene matches. The CDR3 loop spans 15 amino acids. In DNA, the CDR3 is TGCGCCAGCAGGGGACAGGCCAACATGAACACTGAAGCTTTCTTT. Protein product: CASRGQANMNTEAFF. Complete variable domain (other parts from reference TRBV5-1 and TRBJ1-1): KAGVTQTPRYLIKTRGQQVTLSCSPISGHRSVSWYQQTPGQGLQFLFEYFSETQRNKGNFPGRFSGRQFSNSRSEMNVSTLELGDSALYLCASRGQANMNTEAFFGQGTRLTVV.

The rearrangement uses TRBV7-8 and TRBJ1-2; D unresolved. The CDR3 consists of 15 residues. Per germline, CDR1 SGHVS and CDR2 FQNEAQ. Trimming stripped 1 base from V and 6 bases from J, with 15 bases between. CDR3 sequence reads: CASSLDYSTIDGYTF. The CDR3 region has the DNA TGTGCCAGCAGCTTAGACTACAGTACGATCGATGGCTACACCTTC.

This clone was detected only a few times. The J gene is TRBJ2-2, the V gene TRBV30; D call uncertain. V was clipped by 6 bases and J by 3 bases, with 14 bases between them. CDR1 and CDR2 (germline): GTSNPN, SVGIG (reference sequence). This CDR3 has 14 amino acids. The CDR3 here is CACLTTSYTGELFF. The CDR3 DNA is TGTGCCTGCCTTACGACTTCCTACACCGGGGAGCTGTTTTTT. Drawing the rest from reference TRBV30 and TRBJ2-2, the complete variable domain is SQTIHQWPATLVQPVGSPLSLECTVEGTSNPNLYWYRQAAGRGLQLLFYSVGIGQISSEVPQNLSASRPQDRQFILSSKKLLLSDSGFYLCACLTTSYTGELFFGEGSRLTVL.

V and J are TRBV5-6 and TRBJ1-1; D call uncertain. Germline V gene sequence: CDR1 SGHDT, CDR2 YYEEEE. This CDR3 has 13 residues. Trimming cost V 2 bases and J 5 bases, with 10 bases left between them. Here the CDR3 DNA reads TGTGCCAGCAGCTTTCAGGAGGGAACTGAAGCTTTCTTT. Translated: CASSFQEGTEAFF.

V is TRBV18 and J is TRBJ1-3, with D unclear. The CDR3 consists of 15 residues. Germline values: CDR1 KGHSH, CDR2 LQKENI. V dropped 2 bases and J dropped 0 bases, with 8 bases sitting between them. The CDR3 sequence: CASSPGETSGNTIYF. The CDR3 DNA follows: TGTGCCAGCTCACCAGGGGAGACCTCTGGAAACACCATATATTTT.

In this sample, this clone turned up a few times. V gene TRBV19 combines with J gene TRBJ1-5; D is perhaps TRBD1 (6 bases). CDR3 length: 17 amino acids. With 3 bases removed from V and 5 bases from J, the gap between germline ends came to 20 bases. Germline assignment: CDR1 LNHDA and CDR2 SQIVND (reference sequence). The CDR3 DNA reads TGTGCCAGTAGTATCCCCCCCGCCGAGGGACAACATCAGCCCCAGCATTTT. Amino acid sequence: CASSIPPAEGQHQPQHF.

The CDR3 spells CSASRRGRGEQFF. CDR3 nucleotides: TGCAGTGCTAGTCGCAGGGGGAGAGGGGAGCAGTTCTTC. This rearrangement joins TRBV20-1 to TRBJ2-1; 7 nucleotides line up with TRBD1. V shed 3 bases and J 10 bases; nucleotides not matched to a gene: 9. The CDR3 sequence is 13 residues long. Germline V gene data show CDR1 as DFQATT and CDR2 as SNEGSKA (reference sequence).

This clone has only a few counts. The chain is built from TRBV9 and TRBJ1-5; TRBD1 matches at 7 bases. This CDR3 has 14 amino acids. In germline, CDR1 is SGDLS, CDR2 YYNGEE. Losses at the gene ends were 4 bases for V and 5 bases for J; bases not matched to a gene: 6. The CDR3 loop reads CASSPGQAHQPQHF. The CDR3 DNA is TGTGCCAGCAGCCCTGGACAGGCTCATCAGCCCCAGCATTTT.

The CDR3 spells CASSPDPDPTDTQYF. CDR3 sequence (DNA): TGCGCCAGCTCCCCTGACCCAGATCCCACAGATACGCAGTATTTT. V gene TRBV5-1 combines with J gene TRBJ2-3; D gene unclear. The CDR3 has 15 residues. Germline CDR1 SGHRS, CDR2 YFSETQ. V was trimmed by 7 bases and J by 2 bases, leaving 17 bases between them.

The chain combines TRBV6-1 with TRBJ1-1; D is undetermined. The V gene's germline CDR1 is MNHNS and CDR2 SASEGT. V dropped 1 base and J dropped 11 bases, with 5 bases sitting between them. The CDR3 covers 10 residues. The DNA for the CDR3 is TGTGCCAGCAGTGAAGGACGGGCTTTCTTT. It is translated as CASSEGRAFF.

This clone has just one count. This chain connects TRBV23-1 to TRBJ1-2, with no clear D. TRBV23-1 is an ORF, with its function uncertain. CDR3 length: 14 amino acids. Trimming pared 0 bases from V and 4 bases from J, leaving 9 bases between. CDR3 bases: TGCGCCAGCAGTCAATCTAGACTGTGCTATGGCTACACCTTC. Translation: CASSQSRLCYGYTF.

This chain uses TRBV2 with TRBJ2-7; D ambiguous. V lost 5 bases and J lost 0, with 14 bases in between. The CDR3 spans 15 residues. From germline, CDR1 is SNHLY and CDR2 FYNNEI. CDR3 DNA sequence: TGTGCCAGCAGTCCGACTCGACCGAACTCCTACGAGCAGTACTTC. Its translation is CASSPTRPNSYEQYF.

The chain employs TRBV28 and TRBJ1-6; no reliable D call. V lost 3 bases, J lost 9 bases, and 12 bases lay in between. CDR3 length equals 14 residues. Germline-derived CDR1 and CDR2 are MDHEN and SYDVKM. In nucleotides, the CDR3 is TGTGCCAGCAGTTTGGTTTATGAGGGTTCACCCCTCCACTTT. As protein: CASSLVYEGSPLHF. Full variable domain (missing parts from reference TRBV28 and TRBJ1-6): DVKVTQSSRYLVKRTGEKVFLECVQDMDHENMFWYRQDPGLGLRLIYFSYDVKMKEKGDIPEGYSVSREKKERFSLILESASTNQTSMYLCASSLVYEGSPLHFGNGTRLTVT.

V is TRBV2 and J is TRBJ1-1; possibly TRBD1 for D (6 bases). Per germline, CDR1 SNHLY and CDR2 FYNNEI. The V gene lost 6 bases and the J gene lost 2 bases, with 16 bases spanning the gap. The CDR3 sequence is 15 residues long. CDR3: CASRGGLGLNTEAFF. The DNA of the CDR3 is TGTGCCAGCAGAGGGGGACTTGGGCTCAACACTGAAGCTTTCTTT.

The chain carries TRBV3-1 (or the pseudogene TRBV3-2) and TRBJ2-3; 13 bases map to TRBD2. This CDR3 comprises 16 residues. Losses at the gene ends were 5 bases for V and 2 bases for J; bases not matched to a gene: 4. Germline loops: CDR1 LGHDT, CDR2 YNNKEL (reference sequence). The CDR3 nucleotides read TGTGCCAGCAGCATCGGACTAGCGGGGGCCACAGATACGCAGTATTTT. Translation gives CASSIGLAGATDTQYF.